These T cell receptor beta chains were read from a single sample in a study of blood T cell repertoires in COVID-19. Measured with immunoSEQ multiplex PCR; TCRdb has only the in-frame clones, and not every one. Here the sample spans about 250,000 clones, about 91% being singletons. The sequenced material came from peripheral blood. These receptors all come from a woman aged 30 to 39 with COVID-19, enrolled during active disease. CDR3s include the opening cysteine and the closing phenylalanine or tryptophan. D genes are given only for firm matches. Clone size is stated in some rows and not others, as once, few, many or a class when expanded.

V	D	J	size	CDR3	DNA
TRBV6-4	TRBD1	TRBJ2-6	-	CASSDGGQLSGANVLTF	TGTGCCAGCAGTGACGGGGGACAGCTATCTGGGGCCAACGTCCTGACTTTC
TRBV30	TRBD1	TRBJ1-5	-	CAWSPQGAQPQHF	TGTGCCTGGAGTCCACAGGGGGCTCAGCCCCAGCATTTT
TRBV10-3	-	TRBJ2-3	few	CAISELGGSGTDTQYF	TGTGCCATCAGTGAGTTAGGGGGTAGTGGCACAGATACGCAGTATTTT
TRBV3-1/TRBV3-2	-	TRBJ2-7	-	CASSQERLTYYEQYF	TGTGCCAGCAGCCAAGAGAGGCTAACCTACTACGAGCAGTACTTC
TRBV7-6	TRBD2	TRBJ2-5	-	CASSYLPGLAGQETQYF	TGTGCCAGCAGCTATTTACCGGGACTAGCGGGACAAGAGACCCAGTACTTC
TRBV6-5	-	TRBJ1-2	-	CASSYSGSYGYTF	TGTGCCAGCAGTTACTCGGGCAGCTATGGCTACACCTTC
TRBV19	TRBD1	TRBJ2-1	-	CASSIRDRGGEQFF	TGTGCCAGTAGTATCCGGGACAGGGGAGGAGAGCAGTTCTTC
TRBV16	-	TRBJ1-2	-	CASSQSTGLYGYTF	TGTGCCAGCAGCCAATCTACGGGTTTATATGGCTACACCTTC
TRBV4-1	-	TRBJ2-1	-	CASRSDNEQFF	TGCGCCAGCAGATCCGACAATGAGCAGTTCTTC
TRBV24-1	-	TRBJ2-5	-	CATSDVNSDSKVWAQYF	TGTGCCACCAGTGATGTAAACTCGGACTCGAAGGTGTGGGCCCAGTACTTC
TRBV3-1/TRBV3-2	-	TRBJ2-7	-	CASSQDLSYEQYF	TGTGCCAGCAGCCAAGATCTAAGTTACGAGCAGTACTTC
TRBV11-2	TRBD2	TRBJ2-3	-	CASSPGLAGLTQYF	TGTGCCAGCAGCCCCGGACTAGCGGGTTTGACGCAGTATTTT
TRBV27	TRBD2	TRBJ2-5	-	CASSLSSAGGGETQYF	TGTGCCAGCAGTTTAAGCTCGGCGGGAGGGGGAGAGACCCAGTACTTC
TRBV19	TRBD1	TRBJ1-2	once	CASSIGFGQGAYGYTF	TGTGCCAGTAGTATTGGGTTCGGACAGGGGGCCTATGGCTACACCTTC
TRBV6-5	TRBD1	TRBJ1-1	once	CASIIPGQFTEAFF	TGTGCCAGCATCATCCCGGGACAGTTCACTGAAGCTTTCTTT
TRBV7-9	TRBD1	TRBJ2-2	-	CASSPQGATGELFF	TGTGCCAGCAGCCCACAGGGGGCCACCGGGGAGCTGTTTTTT
TRBV11-2	TRBD1	TRBJ2-7	-	CASSSNPGTGGGEQYF	TGTGCCAGCAGCTCCAACCCCGGGACAGGGGGCGGGGAGCAGTACTTC
TRBV27	TRBD1	TRBJ1-1	-	CASSYTGGSTEAFF	TGTGCCAGCAGTTATACAGGGGGAAGCACTGAAGCTTTCTTT
TRBV6-1	-	TRBJ1-5	-	CASSDREGQPQHF	TGTGCCAGCAGTGACAGGGAAGGTCAGCCCCAGCATTTT
TRBV5-1	TRBD2	TRBJ2-2	few	CASSRGGQLTGELFF	TGCGCCAGCAGCCGCGGGGGGCAACTCACCGGGGAGCTGTTTTTT
TRBV5-1	TRBD2	TRBJ2-3	-	CASSLTSGSTDTQYF	TGCGCCAGCAGCTTAACTAGCGGGAGCACAGATACGCAGTATTTT
TRBV7-2	-	TRBJ2-3	-	CASSFWAHTQYF	TGTGCCAGCAGCTTCTGGGCTCATACGCAGTATTTT